The subject of this entry is one TCR beta chain. Produced via immunoSEQ multiplex PCR; TCRdb's table is partial and in-frame only. The data contain some 760,000 clones, over 75% of them singletons. V lost 0 bases to trimming and J lost 1 base; unmatched junction nucleotides: 11. The CDR3 contains 19 residues. Looked up from germline, CDR1 is LGHNA and CDR2 is YSLEER. The data belong to a study of shared T cell receptors in the human thymus. The sample was also reused in another study, on human thymus T cells. That study reports: Healthy Finnish infants undergoing corrective surgery for congenital heart defects were the donors.

This clonotype was sampled from a girl less than two years old with a congenital heart defect. The sample was thymocytes. The V and J genes are TRBV4-3 and TRBJ1-1; 10 bases align to TRBD1. This CDR3 is CASSQEPAPGTGENTEAFF. The CDR3, as DNA: TGCGCCAGCAGCCAAGAACCGGCCCCGGGGACAGGGGAGAACACTGAAGCTTTCTTT.